This T cell receptor beta chain emerged from a study of blood T cell repertoires in COVID-19. About the research overall: The cDNA or gDNA used as material had been derived from T cells, B-cell-depleted T cells, or PBMCs.

Profiling relied on immunoSEQ multiplex PCR, and the TCRdb table lists in-frame clones only, not all of them. The table has 100,000 to 150,000 clones, 80% to 90% seen once; the top ten hold around 4.5%. The CDR3 is made up of 15 amino acids. CDR1 and CDR2 from the germline V gene are SGHRS and YFSETQ. The V and J ends lost 1 base and 1 base respectively, with 11 bases between them. The rearrangement links TRBV5-1 to TRBJ1-1; possibly TRBD1 for D (6 bases). Sample: peripheral blood. This receptor was identified in a man in his sixties with COVID-19, enrolled during active disease. Here the CDR3 DNA reads TGCGCCAGCAGCTTGACAGGGACGGGGAACACTGAAGCTTTCTTT. This gives the protein CASSLTGTGNTEAFF.